This TCR beta chain originates from a study of cytomegalovirus exposure and HLA in healthy donors. The wider study: Out of 180 million or so T cells, an earlier analysis found 117 million unique TCR beta sequences in total.

PCR employed 60 Vbeta and 13 Jbeta primers. Assay used: immunoSEQ multiplex PCR; TCRdb lists only in-frame clones, some missing. The repertoire has over 150,000 clones, roughly three quarters of them found once; the top ten carry less than 10%. Study outcomes and limitations: The authors listed 150 to 200 TCR beta chains as cytomegalovirus-associated. Through in vitro validation, a few CMV-associated chains were shown to be specific for CMV antigens.

Turning to this clone: Its antigen remains unidentified.

With V trimmed by 5 bases and J by 5 bases, 7 bases remained unmatched. From germline, CDR1 is SSHAT and CDR2 FNYEAQ (reference sequence). This CDR3 region has 15 residues. The chain employs TRBV7-7 and TRBJ2-5, with 11 nucleotides matching TRBD1. This TCR was recovered from a man aged 30 to 45 in good health and CMV-seropositive. The sequencing input was PBMCs. CDR3 bases: TGTGCCAGCAGCCCGAGGACAGGGGGCAGGGAGACCCAGTACTTC. Amino acid sequence: CASSPRTGGRETQYF.